A single sample is the source of the 32 T cell receptor beta chains below, sequenced in a study of CD8 T cells in ankylosing spondylitis. General study results and limits: Among TCR beta sequences, a motif of eight highly homologous variants appeared characteristic of ankylosing spondylitis blood.

TCRdb fed the 5' RACE reads into MiXCR, producing one record per CDR3 protein. This table holds 200,000 to 250,000 distinct CDR3 sequences, about 7.3% found once. The antigens these receptors bind are not known. The sequenced material came from blood, either unsorted or a sorted T cell fraction (not recorded which). The source of these receptors is a male donor with ankylosing spondylitis.

This clonotype occurred many times. Here the CDR3 reads CASSEDGDRGVFGYTF. The CDR3 bases are TGTGCCAGCAGTGAAGATGGGGACAGGGGAGTCTTTGGCTACACCTTC. V is TRBV6-1 and J is TRBJ1-2; 10 bases line up with TRBD1. After removal of 1 base from V and 7 bases from J, the junction contained 9 bases not matched to a gene. Looked up from germline, CDR1 is MNHNS and CDR2 is SASEGT. There are 16 residues in the CDR3.

This clonotype was seen at least ten times. The chain joins TRBV10-3 to TRBJ1-2; a weak D match, TRBD1 (5 bases). V lost 6 bases and J 4 bases, leaving 9 bases between the germline ends. The germline V gene encodes CDR1 ENHRY and CDR2 SYGVKD. The CDR3 contains 12 residues. The CDR3 region is CAIRIGTYGYTF. The CDR3 nucleotides read TGTGCCATCAGGATTGGGACCTATGGCTACACCTTC.

Many counts were recorded for this clonotype. The chain is built from TRBV20-1 and TRBJ1-6; no reliable D call. Germline V gene lookup returns CDR1 DFQATT and CDR2 SNEGSKA (reference sequence). V lost 1 base, J lost 5 bases, and 12 bases lay in between. The CDR3 totals 15 residues. The CDR3 DNA reads as TGCAGTGCTAGAGTAGGTCGGGTGGATAATTCACCCCTCCACTTT. It codes for CSARVGRVDNSPLHF.

This clonotype was recorded at least ten times. The chain carries TRBV9 and TRBJ1-2, with a weak D call TRBD1 (5 bases). The CDR3 spans 14 residues. Germline CDR1 reads SGDLS; CDR2 reads YYNGEE. Trimming cost V 4 bases and J 4 bases, with 14 bases left between them. CDR3 sequence (DNA): TGTGCCAGCAGCCCTACGACAGACCTCTATGGCTACACCTTC. Translated: CASSPTTDLYGYTF.

The genes are TRBV7-6 and TRBJ2-7, with TRBD1 matching 9 bases. Unmatched junction bases numbered 12, after V lost 6 bases and J lost 6 bases. The CDR3 is 15 residues long. The germline V gene encodes CDR1 SGHVS and CDR2 FNYEAQ. The CDR3 DNA follows: TGTGCCAGCAGTCCCTTGCCGGGACAGGGTACCGAGCAGTACTTC. Translation: CASSPLPGQGTEQYF.

In its sample, this clonotype was seen many times. The rearrangement uses TRBV15 and TRBJ2-1, with 10 bases matching TRBD2. The V gene end was trimmed by 11 bases and the J gene end by 6 bases; junction bases not matched to a gene: 10. The CDR3 has 14 amino acids. CDR1 and CDR2 from the germline V gene are LNHNV and YYDKDF (reference sequence). CDR3 bases: TGTGCCGCCCCAACTAGCGGGACACTCAATGAGCAGTTCTTC. Translated, it gives CAAPTSGTLNEQFF.

This clonotype was recorded many times. The rearrangement uses TRBV7-9 and TRBJ2-7, with 9 nucleotides matching TRBD1. CDR3 length: 15 residues. Trimming at V came to 1 base and at J to 4 bases, leaving 5 bases not matched to a gene. CDR1 is SEHNR and CDR2 is FQNEAQ in the germline V gene (reference sequence). DNA of the CDR3: TGTGCCAGCAGCTTAGAAGGACAGGGGATATACGAGCAGTACTTC. It is translated as CASSLEGQGIYEQYF.

This clonotype occurred many times. The J gene is TRBJ1-5, the V gene TRBV12-3 or TRBV12-4, with 7 bases lining up with TRBD1. With V trimmed by 6 bases and J by 9 bases, 11 bases remained unmatched. The CDR3 length is 14 residues. The CDR3 loop reads CASSFTGAAAPQHF. The CDR3 DNA reads as TGTGCCAGCAGCTTTACAGGGGCGGCTGCGCCCCAGCATTTT.

This clonotype was seen many times. The chain employs TRBV20-1 and TRBJ2-7; TRBD2 matches at 15 bases. Germline CDR1 reads DFQATT; CDR2 reads SNEGSKA (reference sequence). Trimming removed 3 bases from V and 3 bases from J; junction bases left unmatched: 6. CDR3 length: 16 amino acids. In DNA, the CDR3 is TGCAGTGCTAGTAGGGGACTAGCGGGAGGCTTCTACGAGCAGTACTTC. Translation: CSASRGLAGGFYEQYF.

Concerning this clonotype itself: A much larger clone differs by one base, so this may be a read error. V and J are TRBV5-4 and TRBJ2-1; tentative D call: TRBD2 (5 bases). This CDR3 spans 12 amino acids. The germline CDR1 and CDR2 sequences are SGHNT and YYREEE (reference sequence). Trimming took off 4 bases at V and 7 bases at J, with 9 bases between the two ends. The CDR3 is CASSHSENEQFF. The CDR3 bases are TGTGCCAGCAGCCATAGCGAGAATGAGCAGTTCTTC.

This clonotype has a count of ten or more. The chain has TRBV28 and TRBJ2-7, with 9 positions matching TRBD1. The CDR3 has 15 amino acids. From germline, CDR1 is MDHEN and CDR2 SYDVKM. J was trimmed by 4 bases and V by 4 bases; bases with no gene match: 8. This CDR3 is CASSSSTGGWYEQYF. In DNA form, the CDR3 reads TGTGCCAGCAGTTCATCGACAGGGGGATGGTACGAGCAGTACTTC.

Many counts were recorded for this clonotype. This sequence joins TRBV4-1 and TRBJ1-1; D gene ambiguous. Trimming removed 0 bases from V and 3 bases from J, with 8 bases in between. Germline CDR1 is MGHRA and CDR2 is YSYEKL. CDR3 length: 14 residues. CDR3 in amino acids: CASSQDRRDTEAFF. CDR3 coding DNA: TGCGCCAGCAGCCAAGACAGGAGGGACACTGAAGCTTTCTTT.

This clonotype occurred many times. This chain joins TRBV12-3 or TRBV12-4 and TRBJ2-7, with D uncertain. Deletions cut 0 bases from V and 2 bases from J, with 11 bases between. The CDR3 sequence is 15 residues long. DNA of the CDR3: TGTGCCAGCAGTTTAGCCTCTGACACAACCTACGAGCAGTACTTC. This codes for CASSLASDTTYEQYF.

The chain is built from TRBV12-3 or TRBV12-4 and TRBJ1-1; D may be TRBD1 (5 bases). Trimming removed 4 bases at V and 5 bases at J, with 20 bases between. The CDR3 has 16 amino acids. The CDR3 coding sequence is TGTGCCAGCAGTTCGGACGGGGCGGGAATGGAAACTGAAGCTTTCTTT. The encoded protein is CASSSDGAGMETEAFF.

In this sample, this clonotype turned up many times. The rearrangement uses TRBV10-3 and TRBJ2-7, with 9 nucleotides matching TRBD2. The CDR3 is 20 amino acids. The germline V gene encodes CDR1 ENHRY and CDR2 SYGVKD. Losses at the gene ends were 0 bases for V and 3 bases for J; bases not matched to a gene: 18. The CDR3 protein is CAISESRGLAGAAPYYEQYF. Written as DNA, the CDR3 is TGTGCCATCAGTGAGTCTCGGGGATTAGCGGGAGCCGCCCCCTACTACGAGCAGTACTTC.

This clonotype came up many times. The chain has TRBV7-8 and TRBJ2-5; unclear D gene. The germline V gene encodes CDR1 SGHVS and CDR2 FQNEAQ. The CDR3 spans 15 residues. The ends were cut back, 2 bases at V and 3 bases at J, with 13 bases in the middle. The CDR3 DNA reads TGTGCCAGCAGCTTACCGGAGACATTAGAAGAGACCCAGTACTTC. Its protein is CASSLPETLEETQYF. Drawing the rest from reference TRBV7-8 and TRBJ2-5, the complete variable domain is GAGVSQSPRYKVAKRGQDVALRCDPISGHVSLFWYQQALGQGPEFLTYFQNEAQLDKSGLPSDRFFAERPEGSVSTLKIQRTQQEDSAVYLCASSLPETLEETQYFGPGTRLLVL.

The chain combines TRBV2 with TRBJ1-5, with D uncertain. This CDR3 has 13 residues. Germline CDR1 is SNHLY and CDR2 is FYNNEI. The germline V and J ends were trimmed by 2 bases and 4 bases, with 6 bases remaining between them. CDR3 loop: CASSEHLNQPQHF. CDR3 sequence (DNA): TGTGCCAGCAGTGAACACCTTAATCAGCCCCAGCATTTT.

This clonotype was detected ten times or more. The chain combines TRBV5-1 with TRBJ2-2; D not resolved. V shed 3 bases and J shed 4 bases, with 13 bases lying between them. CDR3 length equals 15 residues. Per the germline V gene, CDR1 is SGHRS and CDR2 is YFSETQ. CDR3 sequence: CASSSRRSGTGELFF. The DNA of the CDR3 is TGCGCCAGCAGCTCGCGACGATCAGGCACCGGGGAGCTGTTTTTT. Looking up the rest from reference TRBV5-1 and TRBJ2-2 gives the full variable domain: KAGVTQTPRYLIKTRGQQVTLSCSPISGHRSVSWYQQTPGQGLQFLFEYFSETQRNKGNFPGRFSGRQFSNSRSEMNVSTLELGDSALYLCASSSRRSGTGELFFGEGSRLTVL.

In its sample, this clonotype was seen many times. The V and J genes are TRBV3-1 and TRBJ2-5; 9 bases align to TRBD1. The CDR3 runs to 15 residues. From germline, CDR1 is LGHDT and CDR2 YNNKEL (reference sequence). The junction had 3 bases not matched to a gene; V was cut back by 4 bases and J by 0 bases. Here the CDR3 DNA reads TGTGCCAGCAGCCGGGACAGGGCCTACCAAGAGACCCAGTACTTC. It is translated as CASSRDRAYQETQYF.

The V call is TRBV4-1, the J call TRBJ2-2; D is possibly TRBD1 or TRBD2 (5 bases each). The CDR3 has 15 amino acids. Germline CDR1 reads MGHRA; CDR2 reads YSYEKL. Trimming removed 4 bases from V and 7 bases from J, with 16 bases in between. The CDR3 is CASSPRAGRGGELFF. In DNA, the CDR3 is TGCGCCAGCAGCCCCAGGGCAGGGAGAGGCGGGGAGCTGTTTTTT.

This clonotype appeared many times. This chain links TRBV24-1 with TRBJ2-1, with D perhaps matching TRBD1 (5 bases). The CDR3 has 14 amino acids. V dropped 3 bases and J dropped 7 bases, with 12 bases sitting between them. Germline lookup yields CDR1 KGHDR and CDR2 SFDVKD. This CDR3 is CATSDPRGWNEQFF. The CDR3 nucleotides are TGTGCCACCAGTGATCCTAGGGGTTGGAATGAGCAGTTCTTC.

This clonotype came up a few times. CDR3 residues: CASSLAASGGTPGEQYF. CDR3 DNA sequence: TGTGCCAGCAGCTTGGCCGCTAGCGGGGGAACCCCGGGAGAGCAGTACTTC. This chain links TRBV5-6 with TRBJ2-7, with TRBD2 matching 10 bases. The CDR3 totals 17 residues. The V and J ends lost 0 bases and 7 bases, in that order; junction bases with no gene match: 13. Germline CDR1 SGHDT, CDR2 YYEEEE.

This clonotype was detected ten times or more. This chain connects TRBV4-2 to TRBJ2-3, with 10 bases lining up with TRBD2. The junction had 7 bases not matched to a gene; V was cut back by 2 bases and J by 5 bases. The length of the CDR3 is 16 residues. Per the germline V gene, CDR1 is LGHNA and CDR2 is YNFKEQ. CDR3 sequence: CASSQRLAGEGDTQYF. CDR3 sequence (DNA): TGTGCCAGCAGCCAACGGCTAGCGGGAGAAGGAGATACGCAGTATTTT.

This clonotype was recorded at least ten times. This chain uses TRBV6-2 or TRBV6-3 with TRBJ2-2; D gene unclear. The CDR3 contains 14 residues. Germline V CDR1 and CDR2: MNHEY, SVGEGT. V gave up 4 bases and J gave up 7 bases, with 13 bases separating them. CDR3 in DNA: TGTGCCAGCAGTTTTGTGTACTTCGACGGGGAGCTGTTTTTT. This translates into CASSFVYFDGELFF.

This clonotype was counted ten times or more. The chain couples TRBV9 to TRBJ1-6; TRBD1 agrees at 8 bases. CDR3 length equals 16 residues. V was pared by 0 bases and J by 7 bases, with 6 bases of the junction left unmatched. From germline, CDR1 is SGDLS and CDR2 YYNGEE. CDR3 in amino acids: CASSVEPDRGNSPLHF. CDR3 bases: TGTGCCAGCAGCGTAGAACCCGACAGGGGAAATTCACCCCTCCACTTT.

As DNA, the CDR3 is TGTGCCAGCAGGATAAGCGGAACCAGCTCCTACAATGAGCAGTTCTTC. This encodes CASRISGTSSYNEQFF. V usage is TRBV27 and J usage is TRBJ2-1; tentatively, D is TRBD2 (5 bases). V dropped 6 bases and J dropped 0 bases, with 15 bases sitting between them. The CDR3 has 16 amino acids. CDR1 is MNHEY, CDR2 SMNVEV, per germline (reference sequence).

In this sample, this clonotype turned up many times. CDR3 protein: CASSLISATQRGAGELFF. In nucleotides, the CDR3 is TGTGCCAGCAGCTTAATTTCGGCTACACAGCGGGGAGCCGGGGAGCTGTTTTTT. The rearrangement links TRBV11-1 to TRBJ2-2; 7 positions agree with TRBD2. Trimming at V came to 2 bases and at J to 6 bases, leaving 15 bases not matched to a gene. The CDR3 runs to 18 residues. Germline CDR1 reads SGHAT; CDR2 reads FQDESV (reference sequence).

This clonotype showed up many times. In nucleotides, the CDR3 is TGTGCCAGCAGCGTAGGAGCGGGAATAATGAATGAGCAGTTCTTC. This encodes CASSVGAGIMNEQFF. The V gene is TRBV9, the J gene TRBJ2-1; TRBD2 matches 7 bases. V lost 0 bases to trimming and J lost 7 bases; unmatched junction nucleotides: 7. The CDR3 covers 15 residues. Germline V gene data show CDR1 as SGDLS and CDR2 as YYNGEE.

The chain combines TRBV27 with TRBJ2-2; 7 nucleotides line up with TRBD1. From germline, CDR1 is MNHEY and CDR2 SMNVEV (reference sequence). V was clipped by 4 bases and J by 5 bases; unmatched bases: 4. There are 14 residues in the CDR3. The CDR3 coding sequence is TGTGCCAGCAGTTATTACAGGGGAACCGGGGAGCTGTTTTTT. Translated, it gives CASSYYRGTGELFF.

This clonotype was counted at least ten times. CDR3 DNA sequence: TGTGCCAGCAGCCCCCGGGGCATATTGGAAGAGCAGTACTTC. Protein sequence: CASSPRGILEEQYF. The chain has TRBV9 and TRBJ2-7; D may match TRBD1 or TRBD2 (5 bases each). This CDR3 spans 14 amino acids. Trimming shortened V by 4 bases and J by 7 bases, and 18 bases separated the two germline ends. Germline V gives CDR1 SGDLS, CDR2 YYNGEE. Full variable domain (rest looked up from reference TRBV9 and TRBJ2-7): DSGVTQTPKHLITATGQRVTLRCSPRSGDLSVYWYQQSLDQGLQFLIQYYNGEERAKGNILERFSAQQFPDLHSELNLSSLELGDSALYFCASSPRGILEEQYFGPGTRLTVT.

The table lists this clonotype with many counts. The rearrangement links TRBV28 to TRBJ2-7; D is uncertain. The CDR3 loop spans 11 amino acids. Between the trimmed V and J ends, which lost 3 bases and 3 bases, there was a span of 3 bases. Germline loops: CDR1 MDHEN, CDR2 SYDVKM. The CDR3, as DNA: TGTGCCAGCAGTTTCCACTACGAGCAGTACTTC. Translated, it gives CASSFHYEQYF. Full variable domain (rest looked up from reference TRBV28 and TRBJ2-7): DVKVTQSSRYLVKRTGEKVFLECVQDMDHENMFWYRQDPGLGLRLIYFSYDVKMKEKGDIPEGYSVSREKKERFSLILESASTNQTSMYLCASSFHYEQYFGPGTRLTVT.

This clonotype has ten or more counts. The DNA of the CDR3 is TGCAGTGCTAGAGAAGGAGGGAGCGGGAGGCACAATGAGCAGTTCTTC. This translates into CSAREGGSGRHNEQFF. The chain has TRBV20-1 and TRBJ2-1; 9 positions agree with TRBD2. Germline V gene sequence: CDR1 DFQATT, CDR2 SNEGSKA (reference sequence). The V segment lost 0 bases and the J segment 5 bases; nucleotides outside the gene matches: 8. The CDR3 consists of 16 residues.